This T cell receptor (beta chain) was sequenced for a study of T cells in Graves' hyperthyroidism and ophthalmopathy. As for the study in general: Pretreatment peripheral blood was obtained at initial diagnosis. Study results and caveats: Ophthalmopathy prediction by the model preceded onset by a median about 6 months.

Amplification targeted TCR beta CDR3 regions from RNA transcripts. The HTBI primer set drove a first-round RT-PCR of the TCR CDR3. TCRdb reanalysed the multiplex PCR reads using MiXCR and keeps one entry per CDR3 protein. Among a few hundred thousand distinct CDR3 sequences listed, about a sixth were seen once. The table lists this clonotype with many counts. The antigen is not known. Ophthalmopathy patients had moderate-to-severe active disease, CAS ≥3, NOSPECS ≥4, and disease duration under 3 months. The source of the PBMCs was roughly 10 ml of fresh peripheral blood. Trimming pared 2 bases from V and 1 base from J, leaving 3 bases between. Germline CDR1 is ENHRY and CDR2 is SYGVKD. The length of the CDR3 is 12 residues.

Specimen: blood. The receptor was derived from a woman in her thirties or forties with Graves' ophthalmopathy. The rearrangement joins TRBV10-3 to TRBJ2-7; no clear D gene. The CDR3 loop reads CAISEGSYEQYF. CDR3 in DNA: TGTGCCATCAGTGAGGGGTCCTACGAGCAGTACTTC.